Presented here are 32 T cell receptor beta chains from one specimen sequenced in a study of blood T cell repertoires in COVID-19. Using immunoSEQ multiplex PCR, the repertoire was profiled, and TCRdb retains in-frame clones only, with some absent. Here the sample spans around 29,000 clones, around 67% being singletons. The sample consisted of peripheral blood. The source of these receptors is a human donor in a cohort sampled during active COVID-19.

The rearrangement links TRBV24-1 to TRBJ2-1, with TRBD2 matching over 12 bases. Germline assignment: CDR1 KGHDR and CDR2 SFDVKD. The CDR3 is 16 amino acids. The trim removed 4 bases at V and 5 bases at J, leaving 5 bases unmatched. The CDR3 spells CATSDSTSGRNNEQFF. DNA of the CDR3: TGTGCCACCAGTGACTCGACTAGCGGGAGAAACAATGAGCAGTTCTTC.

This clone was seen just once. This chain joins TRBV4-3 and TRBJ2-7; possibly TRBD1 for D (6 bases). This CDR3 comprises 14 residues. Trimming stripped 0 bases from V and 4 bases from J, with 10 bases between. Per germline, CDR1 LGHNA and CDR2 YSLEER. In DNA, the CDR3 is TGCGCCAGCAGCCAAGACAGGGGTTTTTACGAGCAGTACTTC. Translation gives CASSQDRGFYEQYF.

The chain couples TRBV7-8 to TRBJ1-1; 9 nucleotides align to TRBD1. The CDR3 covers 16 residues. The V segment lost 1 base and the J segment 0 bases; nucleotides outside the gene matches: 3. The germline V gene has CDR1 SGHVS and CDR2 FQNEAQ. The CDR3 DNA sequence: TGTGCCAGCAGCTTAGGGGACAGGGTAGTGAACACTGAAGCTTTCTTT. Its translation: CASSLGDRVVNTEAFF.

This chain links TRBV7-2 with TRBJ2-7; D gene unclear. The CDR3 runs 12 residues. Between the trimmed V and J ends, which lost 8 bases and 2 bases, there was a span of 10 bases. The germline V gene has CDR1 SGHTA and CDR2 FQGNSA. The chain's CDR3 is CASGEVPYEQYF. CDR3 nucleotides: TGTGCCAGCGGTGAGGTGCCCTACGAGCAGTACTTC.

The rearrangement joins TRBV25-1 to TRBJ2-7; 9 bases are shared with TRBD1. With V trimmed by 8 bases and J by 2 bases, 7 bases remained unmatched. The germline gives CDR1 MGHDK, CDR2 SYGVNS. The length of the CDR3 is 14 residues. Written as DNA, the CDR3 is TGTGCCAGCTCCGGGACAGGGAAAACCTACGAGCAGTACTTC. Translated, it gives CASSGTGKTYEQYF.

This clone came up a few times. The rearrangement links TRBV12-2 to TRBJ2-7; the table's D call TRBD1 went unverified against the DNA. TRBV12-2 counts as a pseudogene. This CDR3 has 13 amino acids. This CDR3 is CARRDRGSYEQYF. CDR3 DNA sequence: TGTGCACGCCGGGACAGGGGATCCTACGAGCAGTACTTC.

V and J are TRBV19 and TRBJ2-7, with a tentative D call TRBD2 (6 bases). Germline V gene lookup returns CDR1 LNHDA and CDR2 SQIVND (reference sequence). The CDR3 spans 15 residues. V was pared by 1 base and J by 4 bases, with 14 bases between. The CDR3, as DNA: TGTGCCAGTAGTATAGCCACCCGGAGGGCTTACGAGCAGTACTTC. It encodes CASSIATRRAYEQYF.

This clone was seen more than once but under ten times. The chain combines TRBV29-1 with TRBJ2-7; 8 bases match TRBD1. The CDR3 has 12 amino acids. After removal of 7 bases from V and 1 base from J, the junction contained 3 bases not matched to a gene. CDR1 is SQVTM, CDR2 ANQGSEA, per germline. CDR3: CSARQGSYEQYF. As DNA, the CDR3 is TGCAGCGCCCGACAGGGGTCCTACGAGCAGTACTTC.

This clone has a handful of counts. The V and J genes are TRBV28 and TRBJ2-2, with 9 bases matching TRBD1. The J segment lost 9 bases and the V segment lost 6 bases, leaving 5 bases of the junction unmatched. CDR1 MDHEN and CDR2 SYDVKM come from the germline V gene. The CDR3 sequence is 13 residues long. The CDR3 here is CASSRQGGRELFF. The CDR3 DNA sequence: TGTGCCAGCAGCAGACAGGGGGGCCGGGAGCTGTTTTTT. The whole variable domain, filled in from reference TRBV28 and TRBJ2-2, reads DVKVTQSSRYLVKRTGEKVFLECVQDMDHENMFWYRQDPGLGLRLIYFSYDVKMKEKGDIPEGYSVSREKKERFSLILESASTNQTSMYLCASSRQGGRELFFGEGSRLTVL.

The rearrangement uses TRBV7-6 and TRBJ2-1, with D tentatively TRBD1 (7 bases). The CDR3 length is 15 residues. Germline lookup yields CDR1 SGHVS and CDR2 FNYEAQ. V was trimmed by 5 bases and J by 7 bases, leaving 18 bases between them. The CDR3 DNA is TGTGCCAGCAGCGCACAGGGGAAGGGGGGTAATGAGCAGTTCTTC. It yields the protein CASSAQGKGGNEQFF. The complete variable domain, with remaining parts taken from reference TRBV7-6 and TRBJ2-1, reads GAGVSQSPRYKVTKRGQDVALRCDPISGHVSLYWYRQALGQGPEFLTYFNYEAQQDKSGLPNDRFSAERPEGSISTLTIQRTEQRDSAMYRCASSAQGKGGNEQFFGPGTRLTVL.

This clone has just a few counts. The chain joins TRBV9 to TRBJ2-1, with 10 positions matching TRBD2. Germline CDR1 and CDR2: SGDLS and YYNGEE. CDR3 length: 14 residues. With 3 bases clipped from V and 5 bases from J, the junction kept 2 bases outside the gene matches. CDR3 sequence (DNA): TGTGCCAGCAGCGGTGGACTAGCGGACAATGAGCAGTTCTTC. It codes for CASSGGLADNEQFF.

In DNA, the CDR3 is TGCAGCGCCGGGACTAGCGGGGGCACAGATACGCAGTATTTT. Amino acid sequence: CSAGTSGGTDTQYF. The rearrangement joins TRBV29-1 to TRBJ2-3; 13 nucleotides agree with TRBD2. CDR1 and CDR2 (germline): SQVTM, ANQGSEA. Unmatched junction bases numbered 2, after V lost 7 bases and J lost 1 base. The CDR3 contains 14 residues.

The chain recombines TRBV4-1 with TRBJ1-6; 7 nucleotides agree with TRBD1. The CDR3 is 16 amino acids. Germline V gene data show CDR1 as MGHRA and CDR2 as YSYEKL. The V gene end was trimmed by 1 base and the J gene end by 9 bases; junction bases not matched to a gene: 9. This CDR3 is CASSQGSGTAGSPLHF. The CDR3 DNA reads TGCGCCAGCAGCCAAGGGTCCGGGACAGCCGGTTCACCCCTCCACTTT.

This rearrangement joins TRBV10-1 to TRBJ2-1; the match to TRBD1 covers 7 bases. CDR1 WNHNN and CDR2 SYGVQD come from the germline V gene (reference sequence). With V trimmed by 9 bases and J by 3 bases, 2 bases remained unmatched. This CDR3 region has 12 residues. The CDR3 DNA is TGCGCCAGGACAGGGAGCTACAATGAGCAGTTCTTC. It encodes CARTGSYNEQFF.

This clone qualifies as medium-sized (0.01 to 0.1%). The rearrangement links TRBV29-1 to TRBJ2-1, with 9 bases matching TRBD2. This CDR3 contains 13 residues. Germline CDR1 SQVTM, CDR2 ANQGSEA. V gave up 6 bases and J gave up 4 bases; unmatched junction bases: 4. The CDR3 region has the DNA TGCAGCGTCGCTAGCGGGACTTACAATGAGCAGTTCTTC. Its translation: CSVASGTYNEQFF.

This rearrangement joins TRBV19 to TRBJ1-2, with 9 bases aligning to TRBD1. Germline CDR1 LNHDA, CDR2 SQIVND (reference sequence). With V trimmed by 5 bases and J by 4 bases, 5 bases remained unmatched. This CDR3 is 14 amino acids long. CDR3 amino acids: CASSLNRGLYGYTF. As DNA, the CDR3 is TGTGCCAGTAGTCTTAACAGGGGGCTCTATGGCTACACCTTC. Full variable domain (remainder filled in from reference TRBV19 and TRBJ1-2): DGGITQSPKYLFRKEGQNVTLSCEQNLNHDAMYWYRQDPGQGLRLIYYSQIVNDFQKGDIAEGYSVSREKKESFPLTVTSAQKNPTAFYLCASSLNRGLYGYTFGSGTRLTVV.

This clone was seen many times. J is TRBJ1-2 and V is TRBV5-1; 9 bases map to TRBD1. From germline, CDR1 is SGHRS and CDR2 YFSETQ. After removal of 6 bases from V and 2 bases from J, the junction contained 5 bases not matched to a gene. CDR3 size: 14 residues. Here the CDR3 reads CASTDGQGNYGYTF. The CDR3 DNA reads as TGCGCCAGCACCGACGGACAGGGGAACTATGGCTACACCTTC.

V and J are TRBV14 and TRBJ2-3; 10 nucleotides agree with TRBD2. The CDR3 loop spans 15 amino acids. Trimming removed 4 bases from V and 5 bases from J; junction bases left unmatched: 6. Germline V gene sequence: CDR1 SGHDN, CDR2 FVKESK. For the CDR3, the DNA is TGTGCCAGCAGCCCGCTAGCGGGAGATATAGATACGCAGTATTTT. Protein: CASSPLAGDIDTQYF. Drawing the rest from reference TRBV14 and TRBJ2-3, the complete variable domain is EAGVTQFPSHSVIEKGQTVTLRCDPISGHDNLYWYRRVMGKEIKFLLHFVKESKQDESGMPNNRFLAERTGGTYSTLKVQPAELEDSGVYFCASSPLAGDIDTQYFGPGTRLTVL.

The genes are TRBV15 and TRBJ1-6, with unresolved D. Germline values: CDR1 LNHNV, CDR2 YYDKDF (reference sequence). The CDR3 extends over 15 amino acids. Deletions cut 0 bases from V and 4 bases from J, with 7 bases between. The CDR3 DNA sequence: TGTGCCACCAGCAGAGATCAGGTGTATAATTCACCCCTCCACTTT. Translating gives CATSRDQVYNSPLHF.

V and J are TRBV6-5 and TRBJ1-2; TRBD1 aligns across 9 bases. The CDR3 consists of 14 residues. Germline loops: CDR1 MNHEY, CDR2 SVGAGI. Germline trimming cut 7 bases from V and 4 bases from J; bases unmatched to any gene: 7. The CDR3 DNA sequence: TGTGCCAGCACCAGAGGACAGGGGAGCTATGGCTACACCTTC. Encoded protein: CASTRGQGSYGYTF.

The chain uses TRBV19 and TRBJ2-7; 9 nucleotides line up with TRBD1. CDR1 and CDR2 from the germline V gene are LNHDA and SQIVND (reference sequence). With V trimmed by 5 bases and J by 6 bases, 5 bases remained unmatched. The CDR3 is 13 residues long. The CDR3 nucleotides read TGTGCCAGTAGTGCGACGACAGGGGGCGAGCAGTACTTC. It codes for CASSATTGGEQYF.

This sequence joins TRBV2 and TRBJ2-7; the D gene is possibly TRBD1 (6 bases). Trimming took off 7 bases at V and 2 bases at J, with 9 bases between the two ends. The CDR3 contains 12 residues. Germline lookup yields CDR1 SNHLY and CDR2 FYNNEI. The CDR3 bases are TGTGCCAGCAAAAGGGACACCTACGAGCAGTACTTC. Encoded protein: CASKRDTYEQYF.

This clone was counted between two and nine times. CDR3: CASSLELAGYEQYF. The CDR3 DNA is TGCGCCAGCAGCTTGGAACTAGCGGGCTACGAGCAGTACTTC. The chain carries TRBV5-1 and TRBJ2-7; 9 positions match TRBD2. CDR3 size: 14 residues. The V gene end was trimmed by 0 bases and the J gene end by 3 bases; junction bases not matched to a gene: 1. Looked up from germline, CDR1 is SGHRS and CDR2 is YFSETQ.

This clone was detected only once. The chain carries TRBV4-3 and TRBJ2-7; perhaps TRBD1 as D (5 bases). CDR3 size: 13 residues. In germline, CDR1 is LGHNA, CDR2 YSLEER. Trimming took 0 bases from V and 5 from J, leaving 8 bases between them. The CDR3 region has the DNA TGCGCCAGCAGCCAAGACAGGGCGAACGAGCAGTACTTC. It codes for CASSQDRANEQYF.

The chain employs TRBV7-2 and TRBJ2-7; TRBD2 agrees at 9 bases. The CDR3 is 15 residues long. Trimming took 4 bases from V and 5 from J; bases not matched to a gene: 9. Germline CDR1 reads SGHTA; CDR2 reads FQGNSA. CDR3: CASSYFGTSHNEQYF. Here the CDR3 DNA reads TGTGCCAGCAGCTACTTCGGGACTAGCCATAACGAGCAGTACTTC.

The V call is TRBV2, the J call TRBJ2-2; 10 bases are a match to TRBD1. CDR3 length: 16 residues. Germline loops: CDR1 SNHLY, CDR2 FYNNEI. Trimming took 6 bases from V and 4 from J; bases not matched to a gene: 8. The CDR3 nucleotides are TGTGCCAGCAGCACGACAGGGGGCCTGAGCACCGGGGAGCTGTTTTTT. Translating gives CASSTTGGLSTGELFF.

CDR3 in amino acids: CASSLSGYYNEQFF. CDR3 sequence (DNA): TGCGCCAGCAGCTTGAGCGGTTACTACAATGAGCAGTTCTTC. The chain joins TRBV5-1 to TRBJ2-1; TRBD2 is a possible D gene (5 bases). Germline CDR1 and CDR2: SGHRS and YFSETQ. V was cut by 1 base and J by 3 bases, with 8 bases left in between. This CDR3 contains 14 residues.

The chain uses TRBV4-3 and TRBJ1-6; D may be TRBD1 (5 bases). CDR3 length equals 16 residues. The V end lost 3 bases, the J end lost 10 bases, and 19 bases lay between the germline ends. Germline V gene data show CDR1 as LGHNA and CDR2 as YSLEER. Here the CDR3 reads CASSQGGVGARSPLHF. Written as DNA, the CDR3 is TGCGCCAGCAGCCAGGGCGGGGTTGGGGCCCGCTCACCCCTCCACTTT.

This sequence joins TRBV9 and TRBJ2-7; TRBD1 might be the D (6 bases). This CDR3 is 14 amino acids long. From germline, CDR1 is SGDLS and CDR2 YYNGEE. Trimming cost V 3 bases and J 0 bases, with 10 bases left between them. CDR3 region: CASSGRDNSYEQYF. CDR3 in DNA: TGTGCCAGCAGCGGCCGGGACAACTCCTACGAGCAGTACTTC.

The rearrangement links TRBV19 to TRBJ2-7, with D tentatively TRBD2 (5 bases). V was cut by 5 bases and J by 0 bases, with 14 bases left in between. CDR3 length: 15 amino acids. Germline V CDR1 and CDR2: LNHDA, SQIVND (reference sequence). As DNA, the CDR3 is TGTGCCAGTAGTTTGAGAGGGCGGAGCTCCTACGAGCAGTACTTC. Translation gives CASSLRGRSSYEQYF.

The chain combines TRBV4-2 with TRBJ2-1, with TRBD1 matching over 9 bases. CDR1 and CDR2 (germline): LGHNA, YNFKEQ. The CDR3 covers 17 residues. J lost 3 bases, V lost 1 base, and 7 bases had no gene match. CDR3 sequence reads: CASSQASGQGNYNEQFF. For the CDR3, the DNA is TGTGCCAGCAGCCAAGCCTCGGGACAGGGAAACTACAATGAGCAGTTCTTC.

This clone came up once. The chain combines TRBV6-1 with TRBJ1-2; D perhaps matches TRBD1 (6 bases). The germline V gene encodes CDR1 MNHNS and CDR2 SASEGT. V was trimmed by 1 base and J by 2 bases, leaving 14 bases between them. The CDR3 is made up of 16 amino acids. CDR3 amino acids: CASSEGATGLNYGYTF. CDR3 bases: TGTGCCAGCAGTGAAGGAGCGACAGGCTTAAACTATGGCTACACCTTC.